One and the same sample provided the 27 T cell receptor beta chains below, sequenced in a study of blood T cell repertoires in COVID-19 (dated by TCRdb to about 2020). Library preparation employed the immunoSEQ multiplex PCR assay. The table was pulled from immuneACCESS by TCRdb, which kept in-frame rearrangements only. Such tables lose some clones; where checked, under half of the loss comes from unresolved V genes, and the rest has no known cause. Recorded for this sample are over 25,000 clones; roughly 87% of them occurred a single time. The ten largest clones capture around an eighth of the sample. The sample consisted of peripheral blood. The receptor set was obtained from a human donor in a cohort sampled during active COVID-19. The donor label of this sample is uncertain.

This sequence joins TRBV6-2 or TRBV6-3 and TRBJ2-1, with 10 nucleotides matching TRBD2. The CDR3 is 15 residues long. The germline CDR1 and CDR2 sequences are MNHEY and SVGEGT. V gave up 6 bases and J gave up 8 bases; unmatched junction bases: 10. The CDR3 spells CASSMTSGPGDEQFF. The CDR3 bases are TGTGCCAGCAGCATGACTAGCGGGCCGGGGGATGAGCAGTTCTTC.

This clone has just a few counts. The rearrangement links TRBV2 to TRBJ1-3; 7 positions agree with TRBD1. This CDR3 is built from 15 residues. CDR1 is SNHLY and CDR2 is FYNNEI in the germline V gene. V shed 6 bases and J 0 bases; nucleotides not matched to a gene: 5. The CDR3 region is CASRGQANSGNTIYF. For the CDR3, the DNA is TGTGCCAGCAGAGGACAGGCGAACTCTGGAAACACCATATATTTT.

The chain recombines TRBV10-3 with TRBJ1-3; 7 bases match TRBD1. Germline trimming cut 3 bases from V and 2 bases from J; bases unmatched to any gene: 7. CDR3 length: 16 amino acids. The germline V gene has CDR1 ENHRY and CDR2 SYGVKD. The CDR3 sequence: CAISDPDRDPGNTIYF. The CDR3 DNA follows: TGTGCCATCAGTGATCCCGACAGGGACCCTGGAAACACCATATATTTT.

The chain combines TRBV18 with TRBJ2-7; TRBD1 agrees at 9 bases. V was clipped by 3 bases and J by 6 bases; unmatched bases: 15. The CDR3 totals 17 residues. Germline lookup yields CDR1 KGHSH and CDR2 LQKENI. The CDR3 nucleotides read TGTGCCAGCTCACCCAAGGACAGGGGATACCTCACCTCCGAGCAGTACTTC. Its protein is CASSPKDRGYLTSEQYF.

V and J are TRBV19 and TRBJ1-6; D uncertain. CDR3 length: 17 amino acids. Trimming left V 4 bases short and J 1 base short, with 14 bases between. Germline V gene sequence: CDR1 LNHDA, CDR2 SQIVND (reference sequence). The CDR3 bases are TGTGCCAGTAGTAAGTCGGAGGGTAGGTCCTATAATTCACCCCTCCACTTT. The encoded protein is CASSKSEGRSYNSPLHF.

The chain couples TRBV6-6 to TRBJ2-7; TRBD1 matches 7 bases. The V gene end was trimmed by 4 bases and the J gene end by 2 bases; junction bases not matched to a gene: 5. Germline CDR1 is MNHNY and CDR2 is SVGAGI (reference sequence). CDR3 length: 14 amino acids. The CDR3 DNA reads TGTGCCAGCAGTTTATTACAGGGGACCTACGAGCAGTACTTC. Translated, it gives CASSLLQGTYEQYF.

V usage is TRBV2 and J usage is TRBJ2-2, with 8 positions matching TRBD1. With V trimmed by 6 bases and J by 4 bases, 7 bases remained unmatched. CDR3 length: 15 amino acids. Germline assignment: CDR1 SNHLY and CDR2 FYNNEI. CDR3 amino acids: CASRADRGSTGELFF. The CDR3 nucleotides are TGTGCCAGCAGAGCCGACAGGGGCAGCACCGGGGAGCTGTTTTTT.

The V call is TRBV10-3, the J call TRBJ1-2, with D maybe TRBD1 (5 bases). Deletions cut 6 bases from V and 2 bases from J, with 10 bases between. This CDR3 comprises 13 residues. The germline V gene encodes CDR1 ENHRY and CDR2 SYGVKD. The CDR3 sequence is CAIRTAGNYGYTF. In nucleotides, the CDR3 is TGTGCCATCAGGACGGCAGGGAACTATGGCTACACCTTC.

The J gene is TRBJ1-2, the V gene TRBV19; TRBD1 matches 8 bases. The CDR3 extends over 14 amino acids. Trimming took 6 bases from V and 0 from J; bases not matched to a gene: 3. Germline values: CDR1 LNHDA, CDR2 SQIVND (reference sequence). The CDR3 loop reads CASRDRDPNYGYTF. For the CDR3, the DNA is TGTGCCAGTAGGGACAGGGATCCTAACTATGGCTACACCTTC.

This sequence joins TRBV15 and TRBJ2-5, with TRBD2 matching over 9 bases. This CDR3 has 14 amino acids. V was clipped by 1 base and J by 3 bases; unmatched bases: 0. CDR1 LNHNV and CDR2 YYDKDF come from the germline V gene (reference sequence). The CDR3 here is CATSRVAGEETQYF. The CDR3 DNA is TGTGCCACCAGCAGAGTAGCGGGGGAAGAGACCCAGTACTTC.

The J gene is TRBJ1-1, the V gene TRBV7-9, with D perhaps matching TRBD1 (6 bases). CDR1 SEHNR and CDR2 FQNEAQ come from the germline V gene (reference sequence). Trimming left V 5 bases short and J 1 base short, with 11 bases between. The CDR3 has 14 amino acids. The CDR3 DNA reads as TGTGCCAGCAGCCTACAGGGTGGGAACACTGAAGCTTTCTTT. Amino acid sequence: CASSLQGGNTEAFF.

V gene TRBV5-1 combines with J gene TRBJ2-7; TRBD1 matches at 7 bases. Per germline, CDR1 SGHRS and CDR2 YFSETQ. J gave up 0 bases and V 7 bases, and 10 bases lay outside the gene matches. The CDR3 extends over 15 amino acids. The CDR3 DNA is TGCGCCAGCGGACCCTCTGGGACAGACTCCTACGAGCAGTACTTC. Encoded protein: CASGPSGTDSYEQYF.

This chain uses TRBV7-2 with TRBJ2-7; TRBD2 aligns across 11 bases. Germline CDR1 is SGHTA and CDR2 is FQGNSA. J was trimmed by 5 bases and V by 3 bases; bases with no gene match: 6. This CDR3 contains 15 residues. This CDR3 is CASSFLAGGQDEQYF. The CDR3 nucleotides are TGTGCCAGCAGCTTTTTAGCGGGGGGGCAGGACGAGCAGTACTTC.

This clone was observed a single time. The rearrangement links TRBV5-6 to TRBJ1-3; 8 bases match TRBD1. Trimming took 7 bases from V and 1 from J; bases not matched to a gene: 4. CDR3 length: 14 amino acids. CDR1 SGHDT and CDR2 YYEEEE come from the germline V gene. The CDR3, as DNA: TGTGCCAGCGGATACAGGGGGTCTGGAAACACCATATATTTT. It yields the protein CASGYRGSGNTIYF.

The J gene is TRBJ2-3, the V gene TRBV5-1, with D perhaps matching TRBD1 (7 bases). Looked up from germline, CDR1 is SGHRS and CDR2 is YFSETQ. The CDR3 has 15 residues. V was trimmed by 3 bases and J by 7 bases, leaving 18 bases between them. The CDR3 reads CASSSIQGGPNTQYF. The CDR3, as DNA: TGCGCCAGCAGCTCCATCCAGGGGGGCCCCAATACGCAGTATTTT. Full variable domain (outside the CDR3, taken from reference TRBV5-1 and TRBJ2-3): KAGVTQTPRYLIKTRGQQVTLSCSPISGHRSVSWYQQTPGQGLQFLFEYFSETQRNKGNFPGRFSGRQFSNSRSEMNVSTLELGDSALYLCASSSIQGGPNTQYFGPGTRLTVL.

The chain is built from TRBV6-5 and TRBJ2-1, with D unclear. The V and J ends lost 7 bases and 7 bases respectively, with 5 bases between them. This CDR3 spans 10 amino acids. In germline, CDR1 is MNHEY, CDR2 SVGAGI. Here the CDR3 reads CASNSNEQFF. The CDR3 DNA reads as TGTGCCAGCAATAGTAATGAGCAGTTCTTC.

CDR3 region: CAWSGSRTGGGYEQYF. DNA of the CDR3: TGTGCCTGGAGTGGGTCCAGGACAGGGGGCGGCTACGAGCAGTACTTC. The V call is TRBV30, the J call TRBJ2-7; 11 bases are a match to TRBD1. Germline CDR1 is GTSNPN and CDR2 is SVGIG (reference sequence). This CDR3 has 16 amino acids. V shed 1 base, J shed 3 bases, and the junction held 8 bases outside the gene matches.

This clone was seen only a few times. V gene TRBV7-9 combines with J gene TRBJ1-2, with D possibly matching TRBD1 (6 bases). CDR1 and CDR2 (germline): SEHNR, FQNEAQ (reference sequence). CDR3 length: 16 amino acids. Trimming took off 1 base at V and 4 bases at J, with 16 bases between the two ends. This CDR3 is CASSLDVIGGSYGYTF. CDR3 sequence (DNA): TGTGCCAGCAGCTTAGACGTAATAGGGGGTTCCTATGGCTACACCTTC.

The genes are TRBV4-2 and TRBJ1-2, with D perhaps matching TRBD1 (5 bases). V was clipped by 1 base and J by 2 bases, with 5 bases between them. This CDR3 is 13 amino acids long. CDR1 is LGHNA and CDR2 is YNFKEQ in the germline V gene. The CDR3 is CASSQGQNYGYTF. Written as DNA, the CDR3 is TGTGCCAGCAGCCAAGGACAGAACTATGGCTACACCTTC.

The DNA for the CDR3 is TGTGCCAGCAGCTTAGGTCGAATAAATACGGGACTTATTGGTGAAAAACTGTTTTTT. Translated, it gives CASSLGRINTGLIGEKLFF. J is TRBJ1-4 and V is TRBV7-9; TRBD1 might be the D (5 bases). This CDR3 region has 19 residues. Per the germline V gene, CDR1 is SEHNR and CDR2 is FQNEAQ (reference sequence). Trimming pared 1 base from V and 7 bases from J, leaving 25 bases between.

CDR3 bases: TGTGCCAGCAGATTAACAGGGGGGGGACGGACCAATCAGCCCCAGCATTTT. This sequence encodes CASRLTGGGRTNQPQHF. The chain carries TRBV7-2 and TRBJ1-5; 8 bases line up with TRBD1. The CDR3 covers 17 residues. Germline V gives CDR1 SGHTA, CDR2 FQGNSA. V gave up 6 bases and J gave up 3 bases; unmatched junction bases: 13.

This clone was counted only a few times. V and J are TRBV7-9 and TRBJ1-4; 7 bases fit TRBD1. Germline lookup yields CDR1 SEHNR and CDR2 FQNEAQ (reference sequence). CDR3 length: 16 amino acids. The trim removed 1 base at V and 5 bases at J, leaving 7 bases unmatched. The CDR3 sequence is CASSLGLAGGNEKLFF. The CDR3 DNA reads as TGTGCCAGCAGCTTAGGGCTGGCAGGGGGGAATGAAAAACTGTTTTTT.

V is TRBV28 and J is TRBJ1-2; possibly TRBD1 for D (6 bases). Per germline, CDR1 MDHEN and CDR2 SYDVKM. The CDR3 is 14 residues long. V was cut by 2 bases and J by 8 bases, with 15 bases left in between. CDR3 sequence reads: CASSLEGHPGGYTF. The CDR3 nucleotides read TGTGCCAGCAGTTTAGAGGGACACCCGGGAGGCTACACCTTC.

DNA of the CDR3: TGTGCCAGCAGTTCGACAGGGGGTGTCGACACTGAAGCTTTCTTT. Translation gives CASSSTGGVDTEAFF. This chain joins TRBV6-6 and TRBJ1-1; 9 positions match TRBD1. V shed 4 bases and J 3 bases; nucleotides not matched to a gene: 6. The CDR3 loop spans 15 amino acids. Germline V lookup: CDR1 MNHNY, CDR2 SVGAGI (reference sequence).

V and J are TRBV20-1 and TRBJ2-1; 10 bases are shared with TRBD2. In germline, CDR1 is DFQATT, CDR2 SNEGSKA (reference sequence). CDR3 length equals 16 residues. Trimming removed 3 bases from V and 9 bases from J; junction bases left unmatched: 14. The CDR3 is CSASKSSGGAGFEQFF. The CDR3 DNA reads TGCAGTGCTAGTAAATCTAGCGGGGGCGCGGGTTTTGAGCAGTTCTTC.

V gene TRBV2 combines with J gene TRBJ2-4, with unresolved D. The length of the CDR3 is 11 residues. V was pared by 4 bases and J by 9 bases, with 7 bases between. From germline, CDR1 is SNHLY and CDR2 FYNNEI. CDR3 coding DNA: TGTGCCAGCAGTGTCCGGAGCATTCAGTACTTC. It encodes CASSVRSIQYF. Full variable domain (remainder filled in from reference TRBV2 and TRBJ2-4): EPEVTQTPSHQVTQMGQEVILRCVPISNHLYFYWYRQILGQKVEFLVSFYNNEISEKSEIFDDQFSVERPDGSNFTLKIRSTKLEDSAMYFCASSVRSIQYFGAGTRLSVL.

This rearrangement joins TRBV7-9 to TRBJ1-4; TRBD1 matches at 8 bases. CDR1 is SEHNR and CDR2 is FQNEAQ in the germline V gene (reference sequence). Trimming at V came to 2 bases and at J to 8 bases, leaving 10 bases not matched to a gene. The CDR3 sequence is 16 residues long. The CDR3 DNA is TGTGCCAGCAGCTTAACGGCGCAGGGGGCGGAGGAAAAACTGTTTTTT. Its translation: CASSLTAQGAEEKLFF. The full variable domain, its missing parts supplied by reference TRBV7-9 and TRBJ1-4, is DTGVSQNPRHKITKRGQNVTFRCDPISEHNRLYWYRQTLGQGPEFLTYFQNEAQLEKSRLLSDRFSAERPKGSFSTLEIQRTEQGDSAMYLCASSLTAQGAEEKLFFGSGTQLSVL.